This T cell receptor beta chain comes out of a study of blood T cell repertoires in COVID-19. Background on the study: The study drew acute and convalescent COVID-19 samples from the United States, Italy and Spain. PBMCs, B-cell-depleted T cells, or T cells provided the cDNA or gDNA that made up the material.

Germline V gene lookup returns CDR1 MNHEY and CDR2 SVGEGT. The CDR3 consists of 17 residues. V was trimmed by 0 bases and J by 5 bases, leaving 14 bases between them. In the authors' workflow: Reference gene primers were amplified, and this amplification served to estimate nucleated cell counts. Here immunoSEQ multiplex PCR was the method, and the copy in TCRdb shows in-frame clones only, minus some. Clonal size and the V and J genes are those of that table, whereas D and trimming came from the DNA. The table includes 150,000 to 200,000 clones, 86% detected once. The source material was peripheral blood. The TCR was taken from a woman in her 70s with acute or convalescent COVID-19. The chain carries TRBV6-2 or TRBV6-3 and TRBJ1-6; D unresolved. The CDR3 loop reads CASSYSGRLMDNSPLHF. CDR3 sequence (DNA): TGTGCCAGCAGTTACTCGGGCAGGCTCATGGATAATTCACCCCTCCACTTT.